Presented here are 9 T cell receptor beta chains from one specimen sequenced in a study of blood T cell repertoires in COVID-19. Here immunoSEQ multiplex PCR was the method, and the copy in TCRdb shows in-frame clones only, minus some. The sample comprises 250,000 to 350,000 clones, roughly 86% of which are singletons, and 2.1% rests with the top ten. Sample: peripheral blood. Source of these receptors: a woman in her twenties or thirties who had recovered from COVID-19.

This sequence joins TRBV5-1 and TRBJ2-2; D may be TRBD1 (5 bases). Germline V lookup: CDR1 SGHRS, CDR2 YFSETQ. The CDR3 has 18 amino acids. The germline V and J ends were trimmed by 1 base and 4 bases, with 20 bases remaining between them. The CDR3 DNA is TGCGCCAGCAGCTTGTTTGGAGTGGGTTCCCAGGGCACCGGGGAGCTGTTTTTT. Protein sequence: CASSLFGVGSQGTGELFF.

The V gene is TRBV27, the J gene TRBJ1-5, with TRBD1 matching over 9 bases. Germline V gene lookup returns CDR1 MNHEY and CDR2 SMNVEV (reference sequence). V trimming: 5 bases; J trimming: 6 bases; junction bases outside the gene matches: 11. CDR3 length equals 16 residues. The CDR3 DNA sequence: TGTGCCAGCAGTCCATATAATACAGGGGGCTCTCAGCCCCAGCATTTT. As protein: CASSPYNTGGSQPQHF.

V gene TRBV7-6 combines with J gene TRBJ1-2; 8 bases are a match to TRBD1. Germline CDR1 and CDR2: SGHVS and FNYEAQ. This CDR3 is 15 amino acids long. V lost 5 bases to trimming and J lost 4 bases; unmatched junction nucleotides: 9. The CDR3 DNA sequence: TGTGCCAGCAGCCCCGGGACAGGCGATCCCTATGGCTACACCTTC. This translates into CASSPGTGDPYGYTF. The whole variable domain, remainder taken from reference TRBV7-6 and TRBJ1-2, is GAGVSQSPRYKVTKRGQDVALRCDPISGHVSLYWYRQALGQGPEFLTYFNYEAQQDKSGLPNDRFSAERPEGSISTLTIQRTEQRDSAMYRCASSPGTGDPYGYTFGSGTRLTVV.

This chain joins TRBV28 and TRBJ2-7, with 7 bases matching TRBD2. The CDR3 runs 17 residues. The trim removed 5 bases at V and 3 bases at J, leaving 16 bases unmatched. The germline CDR1 and CDR2 sequences are MDHEN and SYDVKM. CDR3 coding DNA: TGTGCCAGCAGTCCATGGGGGAACCGCGGGGGTATCTACGAGCAGTACTTC. Its protein is CASSPWGNRGGIYEQYF.

The genes are TRBV19 and TRBJ1-1; a weak D match, TRBD1 (6 bases). Per germline, CDR1 LNHDA and CDR2 SQIVND (reference sequence). The CDR3 has 15 residues. V lost 10 bases and J 0 bases, leaving 18 bases between the germline ends. CDR3 protein: CATTGLIGMNTEAFF. The CDR3 DNA follows: TGTGCCACCACAGGGTTGATAGGGATGAACACTGAAGCTTTCTTT.

This rearrangement joins TRBV21-1 to TRBJ1-2; TRBD1 was called by the table and not checked on the DNA. TRBV21-1 is termed a pseudogene. CDR3 size: 16 residues. The chain's CDR3 is CASSKTTGDPMGGYTF. CDR3 nucleotide sequence: TGTGCCAGCAGCAAAACGACAGGGGACCCTATGGGTGGCTACACCTTC.

The table lists this clone with a few counts. This sequence joins TRBV24-1 and TRBJ2-1; 10 nucleotides align to TRBD2. This CDR3 comprises 14 residues. V trimming: 9 bases; J trimming: 6 bases; junction bases outside the gene matches: 7. The germline V gene has CDR1 KGHDR and CDR2 SFDVKD. This CDR3 reads CATALAGVSNEQFF. The CDR3 DNA sequence: TGTGCCACCGCGCTAGCGGGAGTAAGCAATGAGCAGTTCTTC.

The chain links TRBV18 to TRBJ1-2; 7 positions agree with TRBD1. Germline assignment: CDR1 KGHSH and CDR2 LQKENI. V shed 2 bases, J shed 4 bases, and the junction held 7 bases outside the gene matches. This CDR3 spans 15 amino acids. The CDR3: CASSPRQGYPYGYTF. The CDR3 DNA reads as TGTGCCAGCTCACCAAGACAGGGCTACCCCTATGGCTACACCTTC.

This clone has just a few counts. The chain links TRBV19 to TRBJ2-7, with D perhaps TRBD2 (6 bases). Trimming took 5 bases from V and 3 from J, leaving 14 bases between them. Germline loops: CDR1 LNHDA, CDR2 SQIVND (reference sequence). The CDR3 has 14 amino acids. The CDR3 loop reads CASSPQAGNYEQYF. The CDR3 bases are TGTGCCAGTAGTCCCCAGGCGGGAAACTACGAGCAGTACTTC.